This T cell receptor (beta chain) was retrieved from a study of blood T cell repertoires in COVID-19 (dated by TCRdb to 2019 to 2021). About the study as a whole: Samples covering the acute and convalescent phases of COVID-19 were provided by collaborators in the United States, Italy and Spain. Deeply sampled blood TCRbeta repertoires from subjects exposed to, actively infected with, or recovered from COVID-19 were included in the dataset. A freely available public database, intended as a resource for researchers studying the immune response to SARS-CoV-2, is where the repertoires were released. The material from the prospective study consisted of cDNA or gDNA derived from T cells, B-cell-depleted T cells, or PBMCs. The samples were drawn from two sources: the first 160 participants of the ongoing ImmuneRACE study, and 1,000 to 1,500 subjects contributed by 6 global collaborators. Where available, HLA class I and class II types were taken from metadata supplied by the sample provider and were not determined by assay-based typing. The sample metadata nearly always contained a de-identified subject ID, COVID-19 status, age in years and sex. Points the paper makes about the study in general: How much clinical and demographic metadata was included differed by source and by participant, and the metadata was provided uncurated.

The immunoSEQ Assay, a bias-controlled multiplex PCR, was used to amplify TCRbeta CDR3 regions from genomic DNA. On the authors' methods: The number of nucleated cells in each sample was estimated from the amplification of reference gene primers within the assay. To quantify the absolute abundance of each unique TCRbeta CDR3 rearrangement, sequence reads were collapsed and filtered. For each sample, productive Simpson clonality was calculated by taking the square root of Simpson's diversity index across productive rearrangements. As stored in TCRdb, this immuneACCESS dataset retains in-frame rearrangements with V and J assigned. A fraction of the clones does not appear; measured against another copy, unresolved V genes explain less than half of the discrepancy, and the remainder lacks a known reason. V and J calls and clone size are those listed in that table; D and trimming were worked out from the DNA. For this sample the table gives approximately 250,000 clones, of which approximately 86% were detected only once. Clones ranked in the top ten supply roughly 1.8% of the sample.

Trimming leaves V shorter by 1 base and J shorter by 6 bases, with the junction holding 12 bases beyond the gene matches. From cysteine to phenylalanine, the CDR3 is 16 amino acids long. Here the CDR3 DNA is all that survives: 48 bases in frame from base 1. The germline V gene (reference sequence) sets CDR1 to LNHDA and CDR2 to SQIVND. To note about this clone: Its recognized antigen is unknown. No base-level quality is on record; no much larger clone is a single base apart.

The collaborating institutions used their own protocols to collect whole blood in K2EDTA tubes. Collaborator samples were shipped for TCRbeta analysis as frozen whole blood, isolated PBMCs, or DNA extracted from either sample type. Sequenced input: peripheral blood. The sequence is built from TRBV19 and TRBJ2-7; TRBD1 fits 7 bases in the junction. The clonotype originates from a man aged 25 to 40 with active or convalescent COVID-19. The bases read TGTGCCAGTAGTATAGGTCGCGCGGGCAGGGGGTCCGAGCAGTACTTC. This yields the protein CASSIGRAGRGSEQYF.